The TCR beta chain under discussion was sequenced for a study of cytomegalovirus exposure and HLA in healthy donors. About the research overall: The roughly 130 validation repertoires used the same platform as the approximately 670 first-cohort repertoires (as reported by a later analysis). Whole-study results and caveats: As was reported, the classifier diagnosed cytomegalovirus status with high specificity and sensitivity. Listed as cytomegalovirus-associated were 150 or so TCR beta chains.

Concerning this clone: Its antigen is unidentified.

The assay was immunoSEQ multiplex PCR, and TCRdb's table has in-frame clones only and misses some. The table has about 110,000 clones, roughly 88% seen once. CDR3 length equals 17 residues. Losses at the gene ends were 2 bases for V and 0 bases for J; bases not matched to a gene: 10. CDR1 is GTSNPN, CDR2 SVGIG, per germline (reference sequence). This chain uses TRBV30 with TRBJ1-5, with TRBD1 matching over 7 bases. The sample consisted of PBMCs. The source of this sequence is a woman in her 30s in good health and CMV-seropositive. The CDR3 DNA follows: TGTGCCTGGAGTAACGGACAGGATATTTATAGCAATCAGCCCCAGCATTTT. Protein: CAWSNGQDIYSNQPQHF.